The rows below give T cell receptor beta chains drawn from one sample of a study of shared clonotypes between healthy human individuals. Sequencing was performed with immunoSEQ multiplex PCR; in TCRdb, only in-frame clones are kept and a portion is missing. The table has about 560,000 clones, roughly four fifths seen once. The sample taken for sequencing was PBMCs. The origin of the receptors is a woman aged 40 to 50 in good health. Some clones in this sample may be carry-over from other donors' samples. Each CDR3 is given with its conserved first and last residue. The D gene is left open where the match is weak. A clone size is listed for some rows: how often the clone was seen (once, few, many), or a class if it is expanded.

D	J	size	V	DNA	CDR3
TRBD1	TRBJ2-2	few	TRBV6-1	TGTGCCAGCAGTGGGACAGGGGTCGGCGGGGAGCTGTTTTTT	CASSGTGVGGELFF
NA	TRBJ2-5	NA	TRBV7-3	TGTGCCAGCAGCTCCGGGACTCAAGAGACCCAGTACTTC	CASSSGTQETQYF
NA	TRBJ1-1	few	TRBV18	TGTGCCAGCTCATCCCGGACGGTGAACACTGAAGCTTTCTTT	CASSSRTVNTEAFF
NA	TRBJ1-3	NA	TRBV30	TGTGCCTGGAAAAGACACTTCTCTGGAAACACCATATATTTT	CAWKRHFSGNTIYF
TRBD1	TRBJ1-2	NA	TRBV10-3	TGTGGCAGCAGTGGTGACGACAGGGGGCAACGGGGCTACACCTTC	CGSSGDDRGQRGYTF
NA	TRBJ1-5	NA	TRBV30	TGTGCCTGGAGTGTACGGGTCAATCAGCCCCAGCATTTT	CAWSVRVNQPQHF
TRBD1	TRBJ2-7	few	TRBV23-1	TGCGCCAGCAGGCTGGGACAGGATAACTACGAGCAGTACTTC	CASRLGQDNYEQYF
TRBD1	TRBJ2-7	NA	TRBV29-1	TGCAGCGTTCGGGGACAGTCCTCCTACGAGCAGTACTTC	CSVRGQSSYEQYF
TRBD1	TRBJ1-1	few	TRBV27	TGTGCCAGCAGCCTTTATCACGGGACAGGGGGCACTGAAGCTTTCTTT	CASSLYHGTGGTEAFF
NA	TRBJ1-3	NA	TRBV28	TGTGCCAGCAGTTTGGTCTCGAGCTCTGGAAACACCATATATTTT	CASSLVSSSGNTIYF
NA	TRBJ2-5	NA	TRBV5-4	TGTGCCAGCAGCTTGGGTCAGGTCCAAGAGACCCAGTACTTC	CASSLGQVQETQYF
NA	TRBJ2-5	NA	TRBV5-4	TGTGCCAGCAGCTTGGATCTGGGAGAAGAGACCCAGTACTTC	CASSLDLGEETQYF
NA	TRBJ2-7	NA	TRBV5-1	TGCGCCAGCAGCCCTGAGGGTAGGAGCCTAGGCGAGCAGTACTTC	CASSPEGRSLGEQYF
TRBD1	TRBJ2-7	NA	TRBV5-1	TGCGCCAGCAGCTTAGGGACAGGGGCGAGATACGAGCAGTACTTC	CASSLGTGARYEQYF
NA	TRBJ2-5	NA	TRBV28	TGTGCCAGCAGGGGGGTTCTTAGGGACCGAGAGACCCAGTACTTC	CASRGVLRDRETQYF
NA	TRBJ1-1	NA	TRBV5-4	TGTGCCAGCAGCGATCCTCGGGTCGGGAACACTGAAGCTTTCTTT	CASSDPRVGNTEAFF
NA	TRBJ2-7	NA	TRBV28	TGTGCCAGCAGTTTGGGCAGCGAATACGAGCAGTACTTC	CASSLGSEYEQYF
NA	TRBJ2-3	NA	TRBV7-8	TGTGCCAGCAGCTTGGGAGGCGGGATAGGAGATACGCAGTATTTT	CASSLGGGIGDTQYF
NA	TRBJ1-1	NA	TRBV30	TGTGCCTGGCGGGAAGTTGTTGGAACCTTTGGAGCTTTCTTT	CAWREVVGTFGAFF
TRBD2	TRBJ2-3	NA	TRBV30	TGTGCCTGGAGTAGTGGTGCGGGAGGGCAAGATACGCAGTATTTT	CAWSSGAGGQDTQYF
TRBD1	TRBJ2-5	few	TRBV9	TGTGCCAGCAGCGGTCATTACAGGGGTGAGACCCAGTACTTC	CASSGHYRGETQYF
NA	TRBJ1-1	NA	TRBV13	TGTGCCAGCAGCTTAGGGGGGAGAGCTTTCTTT	CASSLGGRAFF
NA	TRBJ1-1	NA	TRBV7-9	TGTGCCAGCAGCTTAGAGGGAGTAGGCACTGAAGCTTTCTTT	CASSLEGVGTEAFF
NA	TRBJ2-7	NA	TRBV15	TGTGCCACCAGCAGAGATGGAGGGTCCGGTCACAGCTACGAGCAGTACTTC	CATSRDGGSGHSYEQYF
NA	TRBJ2-7	NA	TRBV7-9	TGTGCCAGCAGCCCCCCGACATACGAGCAGTACTTC	CASSPPTYEQYF
TRBD2	TRBJ2-7	NA	TRBV4-2	TGTGCCAGCAGCCCGGTCGGGCAGGCGGGAGGATCCTACGAGCAGTACTTC	CASSPVGQAGGSYEQYF
NA	TRBJ2-7	NA	TRBV7-9	TGTGCCAGCAGCTTAGCCGACAGTGTCCACGAGCAGTACTTC	CASSLADSVHEQYF
TRBD1	TRBJ2-7	NA	TRBV15	TGTGCCACCAGCATGGGGACAGAGCCCCCCTACGAGCAGTACTTC	CATSMGTEPPYEQYF
TRBD1	TRBJ2-2	once	TRBV10-1	TGCGCCAGCAGTGATCGGACAGGGGTAAACACCGGGGAGCTGTTTTTT	CASSDRTGVNTGELFF
TRBD1	TRBJ2-5	NA	TRBV27	TGTGCCAGCAGTGCCCGACAGGGTACAGAGACCCAGTACTTC	CASSARQGTETQYF
NA	TRBJ1-5	NA	TRBV9	TGTGCCAGCAGCGACAGGGTTTTTCGGCCCCAGCATTTT	CASSDRVFRPQHF
NA	TRBJ1-2	few	TRBV7-8	TGTGCCAGCAGCTTAGAAACGGGACACTCCTACTATGGCTACACCTTC	CASSLETGHSYYGYTF
TRBD1	TRBJ2-5	NA	TRBV30	TGTGCCTGGAGTGTTGGGACAGGGACGATCGGAGAGACCCAGTACTTC	CAWSVGTGTIGETQYF
TRBD1	TRBJ2-1	NA	TRBV6-1	TGTGCCACCGACAGGGCCGGCAATGAGCAGTTCTTC	CATDRAGNEQFF
NA	TRBJ2-1	NA	TRBV27	TGTGCCAGCAGTTTAGTCGGAAGGGGGGACACCACTTTCGAGCAGTTCTTC	CASSLVGRGDTTFEQFF
TRBD2	TRBJ2-1	NA	TRBV2	TGTGCCAGCAGTGAAACAGGCCTAGCGGGAGGAGAGCAGTTCTTC	CASSETGLAGGEQFF
TRBD1	TRBJ1-1	NA	TRBV6-1	TGTGCCAGCAGTGAAGCCCGATTGACAGGGTGGGCTTTCTTT	CASSEARLTGWAFF
TRBD2	TRBJ2-1	NA	TRBV5-1	TGCGCCAGCAGCTTGGTGTCTAGCGGGAGCGATGAGCAGTTCTTC	CASSLVSSGSDEQFF
TRBD1	TRBJ2-5	NA	TRBV28	TGTGCCAGCAGTTTCCGGGACAGGGGCAGGGAGACCCAGTACTTC	CASSFRDRGRETQYF
NA	TRBJ1-1	once	TRBV29-1	TGCAGCGCCCTCCGGGGGCAGAACACTGAAGCTTTCTTT	CSALRGQNTEAFF
TRBD2	TRBJ2-2	NA	TRBV7-3	TGTGCCAGCAGCTTTAGCGGGAGGGCCGGGGAGCTGTTTTTT	CASSFSGRAGELFF
NA	TRBJ1-1	NA	TRBV12-2	TGTGCAAGTCGCTCACCGAGCTTGGCTGAAAGCCCCATGAACACTGAAGCTTTCTTT	CASRSPSLAESPMNTEAFF
TRBD1	TRBJ2-5	NA	TRBV15	TGTGCCACCAGCAGAGGGACAGGGGACCAAGAGACCCAGTACTTC	CATSRGTGDQETQYF
NA	TRBJ2-5	NA	TRBV7-2	TGTGCCAGCAGCCCCCCAGGTCGGGCGGTGATCCAAGAGACCCAGTACTTC	CASSPPGRAVIQETQYF
NA	TRBJ2-7	NA	TRBV30	TGTGCCTGGAGTGTACTGCAGTTCTACGAGCAGTACTTC	CAWSVLQFYEQYF